This record concerns one TCR beta chain sequence. The clone's antigen remains unknown. There are no base qualities to consult, and no much larger clone falls within one base. This sample stems from a study of blood T cell repertoires in COVID-19 (TCRdb year 2020). Regarding the research as a whole: Samples from collaborators originated in the United States, Italy and Spain and spanned both the acute and convalescent phases of COVID-19. The material from the prospective study consisted of cDNA or gDNA derived from T cells, B-cell-depleted T cells, or PBMCs. Subjects who had been exposed to COVID-19, were actively infected with it, or had recovered from it provided the deeply sampled blood TCRbeta repertoires that made up the dataset. A freely available public database, intended as a resource for researchers studying the immune response to SARS-CoV-2, is where the repertoires were released. The samples were drawn from the first 160 participants of the ongoing ImmuneRACE study and from 1,200 or so subjects provided by 6 global collaborators. A de-identified subject ID, COVID-19 status, age in years and sex were almost always included in the sample metadata. Where available, HLA class I and class II types were obtained from metadata supplied by the sample provider rather than from assay-based typing. Study-wide findings and limitations: The quantity of clinical and demographic metadata differed by source and by participant and was supplied without curation.

TCRbeta CDR3 regions were amplified from genomic DNA by means of the immunoSEQ Assay, a bias-controlled multiplex PCR. On the authors' methods: The number of nucleated cells in each sample was estimated by amplification of reference gene primers within the assay. To quantify the absolute abundance of each unique TCRbeta CDR3 rearrangement, sequence reads were collapsed and filtered. Productive Simpson clonality was computed per sample as the square root of Simpson's diversity index over productive rearrangements. TCRdb provides this immuneACCESS table in a form limited to in-frame rearrangements. Some clones are lacking; in checked studies, under half of them reflect an unresolved V gene, and why the rest are absent is not known. V, J and clone size are taken as reported in that table, and D and trimming were inferred from the DNA itself. In this sample the table shows hundreds of thousands of clones, approximately 88% of which occur a single time. The ten largest clonotypes hold about 3.9% of the sample.

The CDR3 covers 15 residues, taking in both the cysteine and the phenylalanine. The kept DNA is CDR3 alone, 45 bases in frame from the first base. The CDR1 and CDR2 encoded by the germline V gene (reference sequence) are MNHEY and SMNVEV. V loses 4 bases at its end and J loses 3 bases; junction bases beyond the gene matches: 6. Each collaborating institution followed its own protocols to collect whole blood in K2EDTA tubes. For TCRbeta analysis, collaborators shipped samples in one of three forms: frozen whole blood, isolated PBMCs, or DNA extracted from either of those sample types. This chain is built from TRBV27 and TRBJ2-7; TRBD2 fits 10 bases in the junction. The TCR comes from a woman aged 45-60 years with active or convalescent COVID-19. Sequencing input: peripheral blood. CDR3 region: CASSSLAGVHYEQYF. The bases read TGTGCCAGCAGTTCCCTAGCGGGGGTTCACTACGAGCAGTACTTC.